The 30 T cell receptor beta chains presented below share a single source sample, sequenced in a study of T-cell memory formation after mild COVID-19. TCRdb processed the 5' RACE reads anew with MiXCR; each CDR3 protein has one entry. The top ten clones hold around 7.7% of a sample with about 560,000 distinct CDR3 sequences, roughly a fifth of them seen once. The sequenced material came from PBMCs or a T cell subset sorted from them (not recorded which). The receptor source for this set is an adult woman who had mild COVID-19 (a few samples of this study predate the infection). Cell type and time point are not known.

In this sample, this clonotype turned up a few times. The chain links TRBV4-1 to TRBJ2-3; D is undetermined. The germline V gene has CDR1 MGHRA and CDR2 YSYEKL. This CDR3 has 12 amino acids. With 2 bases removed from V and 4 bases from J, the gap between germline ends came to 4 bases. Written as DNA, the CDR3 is TGCGCCAGCAGCCAATTCCCAGATACGCAGTATTTT. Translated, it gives CASSQFPDTQYF.

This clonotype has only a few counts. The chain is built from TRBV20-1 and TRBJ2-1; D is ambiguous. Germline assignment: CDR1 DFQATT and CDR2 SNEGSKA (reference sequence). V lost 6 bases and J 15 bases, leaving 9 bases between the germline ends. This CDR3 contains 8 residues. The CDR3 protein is CSAPGGFF. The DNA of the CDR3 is TGCAGTGCCCCGGGCGGGTTCTTC.

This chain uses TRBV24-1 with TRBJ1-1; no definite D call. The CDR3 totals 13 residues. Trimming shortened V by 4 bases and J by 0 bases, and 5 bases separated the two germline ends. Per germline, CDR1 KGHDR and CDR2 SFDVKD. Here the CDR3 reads CATSDPLNTEAFF. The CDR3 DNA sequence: TGTGCCACCAGTGACCCCCTGAACACTGAAGCTTTCTTT.

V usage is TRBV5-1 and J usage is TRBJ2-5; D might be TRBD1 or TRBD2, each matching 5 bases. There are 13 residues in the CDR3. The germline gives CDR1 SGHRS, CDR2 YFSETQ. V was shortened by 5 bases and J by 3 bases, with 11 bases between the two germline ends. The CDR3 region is CASRRQTKETQYF. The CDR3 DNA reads TGCGCCAGCAGGAGACAGACTAAAGAGACCCAGTACTTC.

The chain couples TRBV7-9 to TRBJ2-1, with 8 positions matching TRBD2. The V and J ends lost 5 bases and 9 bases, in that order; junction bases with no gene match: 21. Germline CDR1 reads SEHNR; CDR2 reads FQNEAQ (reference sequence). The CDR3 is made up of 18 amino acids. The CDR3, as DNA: TGTGCCAGCAGCCAACGTGGAGACGGACTAGCCTCGGGTATTGAGCAGTTCTTC. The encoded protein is CASSQRGDGLASGIEQFF.

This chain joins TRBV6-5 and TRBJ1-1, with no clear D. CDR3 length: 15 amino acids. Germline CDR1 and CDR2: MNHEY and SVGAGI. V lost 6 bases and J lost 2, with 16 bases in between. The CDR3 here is CASSLVRDLNTEAFF. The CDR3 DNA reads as TGTGCCAGCAGCCTGGTCCGAGACCTAAACACTGAAGCTTTCTTT.

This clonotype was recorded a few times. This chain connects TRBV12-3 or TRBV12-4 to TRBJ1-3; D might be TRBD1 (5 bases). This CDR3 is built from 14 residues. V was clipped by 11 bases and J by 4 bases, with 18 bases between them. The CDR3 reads CAPEEGMAGNTIYF. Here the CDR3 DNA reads TGTGCCCCCGAGGAGGGGATGGCGGGAAACACCATATATTTT.

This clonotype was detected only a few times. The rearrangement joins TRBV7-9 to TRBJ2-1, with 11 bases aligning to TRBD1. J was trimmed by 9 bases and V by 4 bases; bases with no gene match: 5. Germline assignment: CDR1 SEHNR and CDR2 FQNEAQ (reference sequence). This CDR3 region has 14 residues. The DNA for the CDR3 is TGTGCCAGCAGCTGGGACAGGGGGTTTAGTGAGCAGTTCTTC. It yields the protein CASSWDRGFSEQFF. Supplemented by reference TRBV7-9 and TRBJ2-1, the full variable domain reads DTGVSQNPRHKITKRGQNVTFRCDPISEHNRLYWYRQTLGQGPEFLTYFQNEAQLEKSRLLSDRFSAERPKGSFSTLEIQRTEQGDSAMYLCASSWDRGFSEQFFGPGTRLTVL.

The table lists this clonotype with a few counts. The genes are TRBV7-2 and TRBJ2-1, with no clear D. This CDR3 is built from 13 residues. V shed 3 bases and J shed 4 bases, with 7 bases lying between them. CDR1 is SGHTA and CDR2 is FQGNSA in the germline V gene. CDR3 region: CASSFQRYNEQFF. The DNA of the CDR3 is TGTGCCAGCAGCTTCCAGAGATACAATGAGCAGTTCTTC.

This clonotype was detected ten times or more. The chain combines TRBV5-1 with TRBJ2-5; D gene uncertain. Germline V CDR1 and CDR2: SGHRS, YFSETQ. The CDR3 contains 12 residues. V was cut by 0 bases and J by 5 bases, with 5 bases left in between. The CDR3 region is CASSLEEETQYF. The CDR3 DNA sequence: TGCGCCAGCAGCTTGGAGGAGGAGACCCAGTACTTC.

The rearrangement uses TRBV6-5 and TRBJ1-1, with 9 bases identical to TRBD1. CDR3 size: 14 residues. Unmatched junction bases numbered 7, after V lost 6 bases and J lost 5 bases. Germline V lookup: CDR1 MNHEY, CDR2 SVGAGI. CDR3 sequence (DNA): TGTGCCAGCAGCTACGACAGGGGGAGGACTGAAGCTTTCTTT. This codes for CASSYDRGRTEAFF.

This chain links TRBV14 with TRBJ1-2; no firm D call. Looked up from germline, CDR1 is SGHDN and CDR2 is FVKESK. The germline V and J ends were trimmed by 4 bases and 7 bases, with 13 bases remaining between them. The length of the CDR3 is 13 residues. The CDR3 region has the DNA TGTGCCAGCAGCCCCCAGGTATCAGTTGGCTACACCTTC. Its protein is CASSPQVSVGYTF.

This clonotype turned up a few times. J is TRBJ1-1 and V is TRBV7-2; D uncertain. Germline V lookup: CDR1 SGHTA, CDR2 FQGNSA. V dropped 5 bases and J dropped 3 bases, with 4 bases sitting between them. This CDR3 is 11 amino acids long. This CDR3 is CASSPYTEAFF. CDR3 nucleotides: TGTGCCAGCAGCCCCTACACTGAAGCTTTCTTT.

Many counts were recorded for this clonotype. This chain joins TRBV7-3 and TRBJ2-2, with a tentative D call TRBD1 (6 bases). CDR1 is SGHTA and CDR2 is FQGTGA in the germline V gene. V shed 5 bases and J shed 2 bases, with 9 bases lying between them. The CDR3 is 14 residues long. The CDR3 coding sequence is TGTGCCAGCAGCCGGACAGTTAACACCGGGGAGCTGTTTTTT. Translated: CASSRTVNTGELFF.

The CDR3 is CASSFGLAGGEMWFF. CDR3 nucleotides: TGTGCCAGCAGTTTCGGGCTAGCGGGGGGCGAGATGTGGTTCTTC. The J gene is TRBJ2-1, the V gene TRBV12-3 or TRBV12-4; TRBD2 matches 11 bases. V lost 3 bases to trimming and J lost 15 bases; unmatched junction nucleotides: 13. The CDR3 is 15 amino acids.

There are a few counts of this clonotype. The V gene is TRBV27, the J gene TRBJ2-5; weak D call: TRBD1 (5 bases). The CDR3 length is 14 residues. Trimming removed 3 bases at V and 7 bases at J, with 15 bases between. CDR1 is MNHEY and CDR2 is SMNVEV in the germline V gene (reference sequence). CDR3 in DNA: TGTGCCAGCAGTTTGAGCCAGGGTGGGGTGACCCAGTACTTC. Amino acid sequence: CASSLSQGGVTQYF.

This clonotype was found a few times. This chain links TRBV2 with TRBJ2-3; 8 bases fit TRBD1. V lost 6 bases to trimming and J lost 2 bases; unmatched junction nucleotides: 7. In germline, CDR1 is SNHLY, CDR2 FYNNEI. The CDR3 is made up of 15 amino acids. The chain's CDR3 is CASRRGTGPTDTQYF. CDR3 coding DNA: TGTGCCAGCAGGAGGGGGACAGGACCCACAGATACGCAGTATTTT.

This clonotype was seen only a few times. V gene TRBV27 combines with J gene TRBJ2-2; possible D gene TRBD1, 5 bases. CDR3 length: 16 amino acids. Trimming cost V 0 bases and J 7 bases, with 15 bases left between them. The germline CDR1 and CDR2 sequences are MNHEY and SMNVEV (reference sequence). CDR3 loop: CASSLSTRVDDGELFF. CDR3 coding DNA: TGTGCCAGCAGTTTATCGACCAGGGTGGACGACGGGGAGCTGTTTTTT.

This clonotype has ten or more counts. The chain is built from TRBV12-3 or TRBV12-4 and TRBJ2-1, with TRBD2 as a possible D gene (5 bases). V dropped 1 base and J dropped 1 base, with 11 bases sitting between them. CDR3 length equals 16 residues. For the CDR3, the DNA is TGTGCCAGCAGTTTAGGAGGTCGCGGGTCCTACAATGAGCAGTTCTTC. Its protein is CASSLGGRGSYNEQFF.

CDR3 DNA sequence: TGTGCCAGCAGCCCACGGACAGGGGGGTCGAACACTGAAGCTTTCTTT. It specifies CASSPRTGGSNTEAFF. The gene calls are TRBV7-9 and TRBJ1-1; 10 bases are a match to TRBD1. The CDR3 runs to 16 residues. Trimming at V came to 5 bases and at J to 1 base, leaving 7 bases not matched to a gene. CDR1 and CDR2 (germline): SEHNR, FQNEAQ (reference sequence).

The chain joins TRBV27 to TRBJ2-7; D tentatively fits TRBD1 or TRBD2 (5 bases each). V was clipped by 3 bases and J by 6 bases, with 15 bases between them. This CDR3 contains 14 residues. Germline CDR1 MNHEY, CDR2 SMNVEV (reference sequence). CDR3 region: CASSFGAGTVEQYF. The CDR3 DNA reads TGTGCCAGCAGTTTTGGGGCAGGGACGGTCGAGCAGTACTTC.

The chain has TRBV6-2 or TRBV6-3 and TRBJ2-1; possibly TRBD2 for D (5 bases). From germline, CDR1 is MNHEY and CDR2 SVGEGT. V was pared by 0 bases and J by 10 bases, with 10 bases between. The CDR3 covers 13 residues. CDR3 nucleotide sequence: TGTGCCAGCAGTTACTCAGACACGGGAGAGCAGTTCTTC. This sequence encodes CASSYSDTGEQFF.

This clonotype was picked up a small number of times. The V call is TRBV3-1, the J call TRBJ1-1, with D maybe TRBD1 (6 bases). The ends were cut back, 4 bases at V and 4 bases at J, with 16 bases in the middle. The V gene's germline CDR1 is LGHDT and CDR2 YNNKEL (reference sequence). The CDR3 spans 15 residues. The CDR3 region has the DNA TGTGCCAGCAGCCCCTTGGACAGTCCTATCACTGAAGCTTTCTTT. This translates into CASSPLDSPITEAFF.

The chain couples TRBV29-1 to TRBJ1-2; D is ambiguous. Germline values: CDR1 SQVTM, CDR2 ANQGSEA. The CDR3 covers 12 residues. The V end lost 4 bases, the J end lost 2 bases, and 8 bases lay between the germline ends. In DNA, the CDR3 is TGCAGCGTTGGGTGGACGAACTATGGCTACACCTTC. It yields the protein CSVGWTNYGYTF.

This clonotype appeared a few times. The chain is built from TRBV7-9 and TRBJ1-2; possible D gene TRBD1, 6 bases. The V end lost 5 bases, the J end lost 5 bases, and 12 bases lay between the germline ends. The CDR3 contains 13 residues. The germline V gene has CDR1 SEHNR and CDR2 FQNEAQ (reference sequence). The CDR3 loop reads CASSVGQGYGYTF. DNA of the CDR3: TGTGCCAGCAGCGTCGGGCAGGGGTATGGCTACACCTTC.

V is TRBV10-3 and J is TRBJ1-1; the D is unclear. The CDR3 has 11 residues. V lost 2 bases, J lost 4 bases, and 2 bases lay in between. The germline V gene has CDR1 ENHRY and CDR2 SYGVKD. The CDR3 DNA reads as TGTGCCATCAGTGAGGCCACTGAAGCTTTCTTT. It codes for CAISEATEAFF.

The CDR3 loop reads CASRVTGINSPLHF. CDR3 sequence (DNA): TGTGCCAGCAGGGTGACAGGGATCAATTCACCCCTCCACTTT. The chain uses TRBV12-3 or TRBV12-4 and TRBJ1-6; 7 bases match TRBD1. This CDR3 comprises 14 residues. Trimming removed 6 bases from V and 7 bases from J; junction bases left unmatched: 6.

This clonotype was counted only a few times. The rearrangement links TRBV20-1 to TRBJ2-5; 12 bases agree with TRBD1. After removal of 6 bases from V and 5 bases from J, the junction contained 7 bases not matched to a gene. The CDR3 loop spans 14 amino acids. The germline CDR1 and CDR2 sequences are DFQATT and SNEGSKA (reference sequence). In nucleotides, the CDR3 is TGCAGTGCGTGGGACAGGGGGCGCGGGGAGACCCAGTACTTC. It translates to CSAWDRGRGETQYF.

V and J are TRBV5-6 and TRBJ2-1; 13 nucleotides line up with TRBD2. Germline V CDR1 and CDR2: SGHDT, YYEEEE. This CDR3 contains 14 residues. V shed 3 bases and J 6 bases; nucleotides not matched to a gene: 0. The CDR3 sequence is CASSWTSGSNEQFF. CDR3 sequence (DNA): TGTGCCAGCAGCTGGACTAGCGGGAGCAATGAGCAGTTCTTC.

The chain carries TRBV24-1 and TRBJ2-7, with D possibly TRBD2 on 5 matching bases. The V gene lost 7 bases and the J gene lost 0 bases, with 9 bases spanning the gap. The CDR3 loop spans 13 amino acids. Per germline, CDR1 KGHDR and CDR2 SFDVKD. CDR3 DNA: TGTGCCACCAGGGACTCTAGCTCCTACGAGCAGTACTTC. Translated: CATRDSSSYEQYF.